A single sample gave rise to the 5 T cell receptor beta chains below, sequenced in a study of type 1 regulatory T cells. For these TCRs, the target antigens are not known. TCRdb re-called the reads with MiXCR, one entry per CDR3 protein. The table records fewer than 25,000 distinct CDR3 sequences, 72% of them present only once. The sequenced sample was cultured T cells, either the whole culture or a sorted T cell fraction (not recorded which). Subset specified: Tr1-enriched cell product generated in vitro against host alloantigens. Source of these receptors: a human donor in good health.

This clonotype turned up a few times. The chain is built from TRBV5-4 and TRBJ2-2, with TRBD2 matching over 8 bases. The V and J ends lost 0 bases and 0 bases, in that order; junction bases with no gene match: 7. The CDR3 covers 18 residues. The germline CDR1 and CDR2 sequences are SGHNT and YYREEE (reference sequence). The CDR3 DNA follows: TGTGCCAGCAGCTTGGGACAGCGGGGGACAACGAACACCGGGGAGCTGTTTTTT. Its protein product is CASSLGQRGTTNTGELFF.

The rearrangement uses TRBV5-5 and TRBJ2-2, with a possible D match to TRBD2 (5 bases). This CDR3 region has 17 residues. Germline V gives CDR1 SGHKS, CDR2 YYEKEE (reference sequence). The V end lost 0 bases, the J end lost 6 bases, and 18 bases lay between the germline ends. This CDR3 is CASSLVGKAIHPGELFF. CDR3 nucleotides: TGTGCCAGCAGCTTGGTCGGGAAAGCAATCCACCCCGGGGAGCTGTTTTTT.

This clonotype was seen only a few times. The chain joins TRBV20-1 to TRBJ2-5; no reliable D call. CDR1 is DFQATT, CDR2 SNEGSKA, per germline (reference sequence). This CDR3 has 13 residues. The germline V and J ends were trimmed by 0 bases and 1 base, with 6 bases remaining between them. The CDR3 DNA is TGCAGTGCTAGAGATAATGTCCAAGAGACCCAGTACTTC. Translated, it gives CSARDNVQETQYF.

This clonotype came up once. This sequence joins TRBV20-1 and TRBJ2-1, with a weak D call TRBD1 (6 bases). The CDR3 has 18 residues. From germline, CDR1 is DFQATT and CDR2 SNEGSKA (reference sequence). The V and J ends lost 3 bases and 0 bases respectively, with 21 bases between them. The CDR3 DNA reads TGCAGTGCTAGGTCCAAGACAGGCGGCATCAGCTCCTACAATGAGCAGTTCTTC. Translating gives CSARSKTGGISSYNEQFF.

CDR3 sequence: CASRAGTTYEQYF. As DNA, the CDR3 is TGTGCCAGCAGGGCCGGGACAACCTACGAGCAGTACTTC. This chain uses TRBV12-3 or TRBV12-4 with TRBJ2-7; D perhaps matches TRBD1 (6 bases). V lost 6 bases to trimming and J lost 2 bases, with 11 bases between them. The CDR3 runs 13 residues.